This entry features one T cell receptor beta chain sequence. The antigen is not known. The germline gives CDR1 KGHSH, CDR2 LQKENI. The CDR3 has 15 amino acids. The V gene lost 1 base and the J gene lost 1 base, with 9 bases spanning the gap. This sample is drawn from a study of shared clonotypes between healthy human individuals. Each cell subset's genomic DNA was divided evenly among several immunoSEQ plates. The repertoire was sequenced with immunoSEQ multiplex PCR; TCRdb's copy has only in-frame clones and lacks some. The sample consists of some 2,000,000 clones, approximately 95% of them appearing once. Whole-study findings and limits: It was the few donors that limited the genetic and exposure-history diversity represented.

The origin of this receptor is a man between 18 and 35 years old in good health. Sequenced: naive CD4+ T cells sorted from blood. Subset denoted: CD45RA+ positively selected. The chain recombines TRBV18 with TRBJ2-3, with no clear D. This CDR3 reads CASSPLPSGTDTQYF. The CDR3 DNA reads as TGTGCCAGCTCACCACTACCCAGCGGCACAGATACGCAGTATTTT. The full variable domain, with the rest looked up from reference TRBV18 and TRBJ2-3, is NAGVMQNPRHLVRRRGQEARLRCSPMKGHSHVYWYRQLPEEGLKFMVYLQKENIIDESGMPKERFSAEFPKEGPSILRIQQVVRGDSAAYFCASSPLPSGTDTQYFGPGTRLTVL.